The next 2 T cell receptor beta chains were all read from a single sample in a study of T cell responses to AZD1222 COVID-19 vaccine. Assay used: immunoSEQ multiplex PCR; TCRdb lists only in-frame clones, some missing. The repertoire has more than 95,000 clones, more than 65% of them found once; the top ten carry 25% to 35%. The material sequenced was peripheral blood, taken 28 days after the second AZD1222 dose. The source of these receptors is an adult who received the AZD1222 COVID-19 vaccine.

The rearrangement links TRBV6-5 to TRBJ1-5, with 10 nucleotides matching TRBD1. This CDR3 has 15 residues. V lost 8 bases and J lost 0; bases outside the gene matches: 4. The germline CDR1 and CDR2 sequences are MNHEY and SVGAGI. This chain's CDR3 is CASGDRGYSNQPQHF. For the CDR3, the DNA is TGTGCCAGCGGGGACAGGGGTTATAGCAATCAGCCCCAGCATTTT.

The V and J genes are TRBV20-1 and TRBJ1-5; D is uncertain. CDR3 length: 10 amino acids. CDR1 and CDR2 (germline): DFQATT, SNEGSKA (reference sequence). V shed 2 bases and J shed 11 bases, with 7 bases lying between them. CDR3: CSARTATQHF. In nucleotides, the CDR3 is TGCAGTGCTAGAACAGCGACCCAGCATTTT.